The source of this TCR beta chain is a study of shared clonotypes between healthy human individuals. V lost 3 bases to trimming and J lost 6 bases, with 18 bases between them. The V gene's germline CDR1 is ENHRY and CDR2 SYGVKD. The CDR3 runs 16 residues. The data were produced by immunoSEQ multiplex PCR, yet TCRdb's version contains in-frame clones alone and is incomplete. Of approximately 640,000 clones listed, 80% to 95% are singletons. V gene TRBV10-3 combines with J gene TRBJ2-1; tentatively, D is TRBD1 (6 bases). The sequence derives from a man younger than 30 in good health. Some clones in this sample may be carry-over from other donors' samples. The sample taken for sequencing was memory CD8+ T cells from PBMCs. Subset described: CD45RO+ cells pooled with CCR7-negative TemRA cells. The CDR3 DNA follows: TGTGCCATCAGTGATCCCCGGGGACATCAAGTCAATGAGCAGTTCTTC. Amino acids: CAISDPRGHQVNEQFF.